This T cell receptor beta chain was recorded in a study of shared clonotypes between healthy human individuals. Study background: Per donor, CD8 memory used one plate, CD8 naive used two, CD4 memory used three and CD4 naive used three. Study results and limitations: Relative to memory subsets, naive subsets generally showed larger estimated richness. At large depth, rarefaction still showed sorted-subset sequencing to be incomplete.

Points on this clone: As yet, its antigen is unknown. The same CDR3 can be traced to other DNA sequences in this sample.

The CDR3 covers 14 residues. Germline V gives CDR1 SGDLS, CDR2 YYNGEE. V lost 0 bases and J 0 bases, leaving 5 bases between the germline ends. When replicate PCRs were run on sorted subsets, they used around 200 ng DNA, about 30,000 T cell genomes. The method was immunoSEQ multiplex PCR; TCRdb's version includes in-frame clones alone and lacks a portion of them. This repertoire shows roughly 2,500,000 clones, 80% to 95% found once; its top ten account for about 0.39%. V is TRBV9 and J is TRBJ2-3; D not certain. The specimen sequenced was naive CD4+ T cells from PBMCs. Subset given: CD45RA+ positively selected. The receptor comes from a man between 18 and 29 years old in good health. Some clones in this sample may be carry-over from other donors' samples. CDR3 DNA sequence: TGTGCCAGCAGCGTAGATCGAAGCACAGATACGCAGTATTTT. It yields the protein CASSVDRSTDTQYF.